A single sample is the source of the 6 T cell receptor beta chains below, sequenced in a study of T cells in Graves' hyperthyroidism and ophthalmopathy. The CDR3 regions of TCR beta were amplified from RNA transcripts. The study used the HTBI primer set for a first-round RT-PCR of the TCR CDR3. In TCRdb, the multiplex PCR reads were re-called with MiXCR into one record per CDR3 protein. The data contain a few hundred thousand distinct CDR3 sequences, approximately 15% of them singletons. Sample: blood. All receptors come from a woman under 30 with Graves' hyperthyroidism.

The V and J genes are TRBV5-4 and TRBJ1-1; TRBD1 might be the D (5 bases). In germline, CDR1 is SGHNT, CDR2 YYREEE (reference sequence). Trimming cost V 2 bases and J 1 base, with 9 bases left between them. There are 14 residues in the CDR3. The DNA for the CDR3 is TGTGCCAGCAGCTTAAAACAGGCGAACACTGAAGCTTTCTTT. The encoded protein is CASSLKQANTEAFF.

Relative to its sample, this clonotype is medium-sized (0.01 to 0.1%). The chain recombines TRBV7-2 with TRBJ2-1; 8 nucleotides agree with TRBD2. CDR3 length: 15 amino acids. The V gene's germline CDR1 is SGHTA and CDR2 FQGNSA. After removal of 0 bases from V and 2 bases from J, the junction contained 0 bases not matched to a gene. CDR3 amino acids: CASSLAGRAYNEQFF. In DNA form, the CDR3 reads TGTGCCAGCAGCTTAGCCGGGAGGGCCTACAATGAGCAGTTCTTC.

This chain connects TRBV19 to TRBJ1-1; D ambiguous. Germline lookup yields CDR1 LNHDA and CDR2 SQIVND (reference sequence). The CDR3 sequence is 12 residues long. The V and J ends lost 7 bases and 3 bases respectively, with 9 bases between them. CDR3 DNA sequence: TGTGCCAGTACTACTGGTCACACTGAAGCTTTCTTT. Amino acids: CASTTGHTEAFF.

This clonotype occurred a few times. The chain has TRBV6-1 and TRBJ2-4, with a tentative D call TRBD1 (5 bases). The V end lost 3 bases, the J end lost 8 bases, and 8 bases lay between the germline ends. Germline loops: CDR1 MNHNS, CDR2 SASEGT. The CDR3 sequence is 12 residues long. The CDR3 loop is CASSEVRDIQYF. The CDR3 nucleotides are TGTGCCAGCAGTGAGGTCAGGGACATTCAGTACTTC.

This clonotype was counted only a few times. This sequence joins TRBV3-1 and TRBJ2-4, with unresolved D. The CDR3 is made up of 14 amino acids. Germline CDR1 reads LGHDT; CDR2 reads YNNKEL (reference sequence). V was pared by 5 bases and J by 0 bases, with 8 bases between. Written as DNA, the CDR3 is TGTGCCAGCAGCTGGGCCCAAGCCAAAAACATTCAGTACTTC. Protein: CASSWAQAKNIQYF.

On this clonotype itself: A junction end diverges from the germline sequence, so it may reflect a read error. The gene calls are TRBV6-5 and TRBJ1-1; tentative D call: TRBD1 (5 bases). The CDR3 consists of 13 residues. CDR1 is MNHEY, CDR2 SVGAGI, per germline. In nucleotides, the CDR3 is TGTACCAGCAGTTTGGGGGACTTAAGTACCGCTTTCTTT. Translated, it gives CTSSLGDLSTAFF.